These 23 T cell receptor beta chains were sequenced from one sample in a study of blood T cell repertoires in COVID-19. The data were produced by immunoSEQ multiplex PCR, yet TCRdb's version contains in-frame clones alone and is incomplete. The sample yields about 270,000 clones, just under 90% seen once. Sample: PBMCs or T cells enriched from blood (not recorded which). The receptors shown here come from a woman aged 25 to 39 with acute COVID-19.

In DNA form, the CDR3 reads TGTGCCAGCTCAACAAGGGACAGCGAGGGGGGCTACACCTTC. It specifies CASSTRDSEGGYTF. The chain links TRBV18 to TRBJ1-2, with 7 nucleotides matching TRBD1. The CDR3 consists of 14 residues. The V and J ends lost 5 bases and 8 bases, in that order; junction bases with no gene match: 11. From germline, CDR1 is KGHSH and CDR2 LQKENI. Supplemented by reference TRBV18 and TRBJ1-2, the full variable domain reads NAGVMQNPRHLVRRRGQEARLRCSPMKGHSHVYWYRQLPEEGLKFMVYLQKENIIDESGMPKERFSAEFPKEGPSILRIQQVVRGDSAAYFCASSTRDSEGGYTFGSGTRLTVV.

The genes are TRBV5-6 and TRBJ2-7, with TRBD2 matching 8 bases. J was trimmed by 0 bases and V by 3 bases; bases with no gene match: 5. Looked up from germline, CDR1 is SGHDT and CDR2 is YYEEEE. The CDR3 totals 15 residues. The CDR3 reads CASSSSGRSSYEQYF. DNA for the CDR3: TGTGCCAGCAGCTCTAGCGGGCGGAGCTCCTACGAGCAGTACTTC.

The gene calls are TRBV2 and TRBJ2-1, with D tentatively TRBD2 (6 bases). The CDR3 consists of 15 residues. CDR1 and CDR2 from the germline V gene are SNHLY and FYNNEI. Trimming took off 6 bases at V and 8 bases at J, with 20 bases between the two ends. DNA for the CDR3: TGTGCCAGCAGGAGGGCCCTAGCTAGCGTAGATGAGCAGTTCTTC. This gives the protein CASRRALASVDEQFF. Using reference TRBV2 and TRBJ2-1 for the parts outside the CDR3, the full variable domain is EPEVTQTPSHQVTQMGQEVILRCVPISNHLYFYWYRQILGQKVEFLVSFYNNEISEKSEIFDDQFSVERPDGSNFTLKIRSTKLEDSAMYFCASRRALASVDEQFFGPGTRLTVL.

The chain recombines TRBV28 with TRBJ1-2; a weak D match, TRBD1 (6 bases). Germline CDR1 and CDR2: MDHEN and SYDVKM. The CDR3 is made up of 15 amino acids. V shed 6 bases and J shed 6 bases, with 20 bases lying between them. The CDR3 spells CASSFTQGPLDGYTF. The CDR3 DNA sequence: TGTGCCAGCAGCTTTACTCAGGGGCCTTTGGATGGCTACACCTTC.

The V and J genes are TRBV6-6 and TRBJ2-7, with 8 bases identical to TRBD2. Unmatched junction bases numbered 29, after V lost 6 bases and J lost 4 bases. The germline gives CDR1 MNHNY, CDR2 SVGAGI (reference sequence). CDR3 length: 21 amino acids. The CDR3 bases are TGTGCCAGCAGCCTTAGGTCGGGGGGCGCCGAACGGGAGGGCCGGTGGTACGAGCAGTACTTC. Its protein is CASSLRSGGAEREGRWYEQYF.

This chain joins TRBV21-1 and TRBJ2-7; TRBD2, as called in the table, went unchecked against the DNA. TRBV21-1 is termed a pseudogene. The CDR3 totals 17 residues. As DNA, the CDR3 is TGTGCCAGCAGCAAAGGAGGAACTAGCGGTGAGTCCCCTGAGCAGTACTTC. Translation: CASSKGGTSGESPEQYF.

This chain connects TRBV28 to TRBJ1-4; D is possibly TRBD1 (5 bases). The CDR3 runs 13 residues. V dropped 6 bases and J dropped 8 bases, with 13 bases sitting between them. CDR1 and CDR2 (germline): MDHEN, SYDVKM. The CDR3, as DNA: TGTGCCAGCAGCTCCGGGACTCGGGAAAAACTGTTTTTT. This sequence encodes CASSSGTREKLFF.

This clone was seen once. The rearrangement links TRBV9 to TRBJ2-1, with D possibly matching TRBD2 (6 bases). Germline V gene data show CDR1 as SGDLS and CDR2 as YYNGEE. This CDR3 has 13 amino acids. Trimming removed 3 bases from V and 6 bases from J, with 10 bases in between. CDR3 nucleotide sequence: TGTGCCAGCAGCGACCGGGACTCCAATGAGCAGTTCTTC. Its protein product is CASSDRDSNEQFF.

The rearrangement uses TRBV3-1 (or the pseudogene TRBV3-2) and TRBJ2-4, with 7 bases aligning to TRBD2. The V segment lost 0 bases and the J segment 6 bases; nucleotides outside the gene matches: 14. The CDR3 covers 18 residues. Germline CDR1 and CDR2: LGHDT and YNNKEL (reference sequence). CDR3 sequence reads: CASSQEGIAGAILNIQYF. As DNA, the CDR3 is TGTGCCAGCAGCCAAGAAGGTATCGCGGGAGCGATATTAAACATTCAGTACTTC.

This clone has a handful of counts. The chain recombines TRBV27 with TRBJ2-1; 9 nucleotides match TRBD2. Per the germline V gene, CDR1 is MNHEY and CDR2 is SMNVEV (reference sequence). The J segment lost 9 bases and the V segment lost 6 bases, leaving 15 bases of the junction unmatched. CDR3 length: 16 amino acids. CDR3 in amino acids: CASSQRLAASRGEQFF. DNA for the CDR3: TGTGCCAGCAGCCAACGACTAGCGGCTTCGCGGGGTGAGCAGTTCTTC.

This chain uses TRBV27 with TRBJ2-1; 7 bases are a match to TRBD2. Unmatched junction bases numbered 4, after V lost 2 bases and J lost 9 bases. The CDR3 has 13 amino acids. Germline CDR1 and CDR2: MNHEY and SMNVEV (reference sequence). CDR3 loop: CASSLGAGIEQFF. The DNA for the CDR3 is TGTGCCAGCAGTTTAGGAGCGGGGATTGAGCAGTTCTTC.

The chain links TRBV10-2 to TRBJ2-1; tentative D call: TRBD1 (5 bases). The CDR3 covers 14 residues. Deletions cut 0 bases from V and 6 bases from J, with 9 bases between. CDR1 and CDR2 from the germline V gene are WSHSY and SAAADI. CDR3 residues: CASSESGATNEQFF. The CDR3 DNA follows: TGCGCCAGCAGTGAGTCAGGGGCCACCAATGAGCAGTTCTTC.

The chain has TRBV7-2 and TRBJ2-2; 8 bases agree with TRBD1. The germline CDR1 and CDR2 sequences are SGHTA and FQGNSA. V lost 4 bases and J lost 3; bases outside the gene matches: 7. The CDR3 spans 16 residues. The CDR3 DNA sequence: TGTGCCAGCAGCTACCGGACAGGGCCCTACACCGGGGAGCTGTTTTTT. This sequence encodes CASSYRTGPYTGELFF.

The chain carries TRBV25-1 and TRBJ1-5; no firm D call. This CDR3 has 12 residues. The V and J ends lost 6 bases and 0 bases respectively, with 3 bases between them. Germline-derived CDR1 and CDR2 are MGHDK and SYGVNS. The CDR3 coding sequence is TGTGCCAGCAGCTTTAGCAATCAGCCCCAGCATTTT. Protein: CASSFSNQPQHF.

The rearrangement links TRBV7-9 to TRBJ1-4, with 7 bases lining up with TRBD1. Trimming cost V 5 bases and J 7 bases; bases outside gene matches: 13. There are 16 residues in the CDR3. The V gene's germline CDR1 is SEHNR and CDR2 FQNEAQ (reference sequence). The CDR3 sequence is CASSHQGESLTEKLFF. The CDR3, as DNA: TGTGCCAGCAGCCACCAGGGGGAAAGTTTGACTGAAAAACTGTTTTTT.

In this sample, this clone turned up once. The V gene is TRBV7-9, the J gene TRBJ1-4, with D possibly TRBD1 on 5 matching bases. The length of the CDR3 is 14 residues. V was cut by 5 bases and J by 4 bases, with 11 bases left in between. Germline V gene lookup returns CDR1 SEHNR and CDR2 FQNEAQ (reference sequence). The CDR3 DNA sequence: TGTGCCAGCAGCACGGGACTAAGTAATGAAAAACTGTTTTTT. It specifies CASSTGLSNEKLFF.

The chain links TRBV6-5 to TRBJ2-7; 10 positions match TRBD1. V lost 8 bases, J lost 6 bases, and 7 bases stayed unmatched. The CDR3 consists of 13 residues. Germline V gene sequence: CDR1 MNHEY, CDR2 SVGAGI. The CDR3 here is CASSPTGGFEQYF. The CDR3 bases are TGTGCCAGCTCGCCGACAGGGGGCTTCGAGCAGTACTTC.

The chain couples TRBV29-1 to TRBJ2-3; 9 nucleotides line up with TRBD1. J lost 0 bases, V lost 7 bases, and 5 bases had no gene match. The germline V gene has CDR1 SQVTM and CDR2 ANQGSEA. This CDR3 region has 14 residues. The CDR3 DNA follows: TGCAGCGCTACAGGGGGCTCTAGCACAGATACGCAGTATTTT. Its translation is CSATGGSSTDTQYF.

The V and J genes are TRBV29-1 and TRBJ1-3; no firm D call. The germline V and J ends were trimmed by 7 bases and 1 base, with 11 bases remaining between them. The germline CDR1 and CDR2 sequences are SQVTM and ANQGSEA. This CDR3 has 13 amino acids. The CDR3 spells CSARGGSGNTIYF. CDR3 in DNA: TGCAGCGCCCGGGGAGGGTCTGGAAACACCATATATTTT.

The genes are TRBV7-2 and TRBJ2-4; 9 positions agree with TRBD1. The CDR3 has 12 residues. Trimming took 10 bases from V and 5 from J; bases not matched to a gene: 3. Germline lookup yields CDR1 SGHTA and CDR2 FQGNSA. The CDR3, as DNA: TGTGCCATCAGGACAGGGGAAAACATTCAGTACTTC. Protein: CAIRTGENIQYF.

The V gene is TRBV11-1, the J gene TRBJ2-7; TRBD2 aligns across 9 bases. Per germline, CDR1 SGHAT and CDR2 FQDESV (reference sequence). The CDR3 is 16 residues long. With 1 base clipped from V and 3 bases from J, the junction kept 7 bases outside the gene matches. The CDR3 DNA reads as TGTGCCAGCAGCTTAGGCGTAGCGGGAGAGGTCTACGAGCAGTACTTC. Amino acid sequence: CASSLGVAGEVYEQYF.

The V gene is TRBV19, the J gene TRBJ2-2, with D hard to call. The CDR3 extends over 14 amino acids. Germline CDR1 and CDR2: LNHDA and SQIVND (reference sequence). Deletions cut 7 bases from V and 4 bases from J, with 13 bases between. Written as DNA, the CDR3 is TGTGCCAGTATGACCGTAGCCAGCACCGGGGAGCTGTTTTTT. It codes for CASMTVASTGELFF.

The chain is built from TRBV7-8 and TRBJ2-2, with D possibly TRBD2 on 6 matching bases. Trimming left V 1 base short and J 0 bases short, with 15 bases between. This CDR3 has 18 residues. CDR1 is SGHVS and CDR2 is FQNEAQ in the germline V gene. This CDR3 reads CASSLEVAEAANTGELFF. The CDR3 nucleotides read TGTGCCAGCAGCTTAGAGGTAGCGGAAGCCGCGAACACCGGGGAGCTGTTTTTT.